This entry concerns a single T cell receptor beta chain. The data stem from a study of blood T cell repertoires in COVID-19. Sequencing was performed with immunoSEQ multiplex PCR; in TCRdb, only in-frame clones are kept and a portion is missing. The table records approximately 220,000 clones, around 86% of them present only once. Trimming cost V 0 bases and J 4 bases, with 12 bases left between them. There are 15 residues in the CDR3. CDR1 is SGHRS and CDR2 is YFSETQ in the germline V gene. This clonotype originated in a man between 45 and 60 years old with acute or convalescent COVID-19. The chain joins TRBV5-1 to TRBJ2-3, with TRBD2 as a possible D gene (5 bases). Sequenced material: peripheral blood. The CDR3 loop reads CASSLARGYADTQYF. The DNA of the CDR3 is TGCGCCAGCAGCTTGGCACGGGGATATGCAGATACGCAGTATTTT.